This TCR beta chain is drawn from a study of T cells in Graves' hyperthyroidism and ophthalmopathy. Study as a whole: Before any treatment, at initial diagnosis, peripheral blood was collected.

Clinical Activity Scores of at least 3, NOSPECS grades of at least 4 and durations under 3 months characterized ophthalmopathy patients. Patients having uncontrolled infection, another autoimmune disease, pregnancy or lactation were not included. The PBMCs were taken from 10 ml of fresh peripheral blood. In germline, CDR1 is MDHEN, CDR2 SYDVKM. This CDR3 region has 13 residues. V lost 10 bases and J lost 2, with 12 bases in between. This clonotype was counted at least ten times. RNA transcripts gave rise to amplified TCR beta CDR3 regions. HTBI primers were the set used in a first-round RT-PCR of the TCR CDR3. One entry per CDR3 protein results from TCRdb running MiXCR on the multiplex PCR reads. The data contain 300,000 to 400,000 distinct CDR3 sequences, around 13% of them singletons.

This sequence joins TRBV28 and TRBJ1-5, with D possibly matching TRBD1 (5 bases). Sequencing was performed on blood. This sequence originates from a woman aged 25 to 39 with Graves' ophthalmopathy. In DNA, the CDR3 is TGTGCCATAAACGACAGACGCAATCAGCCCCAGCATTTT. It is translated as CAINDRRNQPQHF. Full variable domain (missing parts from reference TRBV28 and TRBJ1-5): DVKVTQSSRYLVKRTGEKVFLECVQDMDHENMFWYRQDPGLGLRLIYFSYDVKMKEKGDIPEGYSVSREKKERFSLILESASTNQTSMYLCAINDRRNQPQHFGDGTRLSIL.